This T cell receptor (beta chain) stems from a study of shared clonotypes between healthy human individuals. Notes on this clone: Other DNA sequences within the sample encode an identical CDR3.

Clones were read by immunoSEQ multiplex PCR, and TCRdb kept only the in-frame ones, dropping some. Of a few million clones listed, about 93% were seen once; the top ten hold 1.5% to 2%. Selected positively for CCR7 and CD45RO-negative, naive CD8 cells excluded terminally differentiated effector memory CD45RA+ cells. This CDR3 has 13 amino acids. The V gene's germline CDR1 is MNHEY and CDR2 SMNVEV (reference sequence). V lost 3 bases and J lost 6, with 11 bases in between. The source is a man aged 18 to 35 in good health. Some clones in this sample may be carry-over from other donors' samples. The chain employs TRBV27 and TRBJ1-1; D ambiguous. Sequencing was done on a sample of naive CD8+ T cells from PBMCs. The CDR3 region is CASSFGRGAEAFF. The CDR3 bases are TGTGCCAGCAGTTTTGGGAGAGGCGCTGAAGCTTTCTTT.